This T cell receptor (beta chain) comes out of a study of OX40 agonist ivuxolimab in advanced cancers. TCRdb keeps only in-frame clones here, not all; method: immunoSEQ multiplex PCR. Altogether about 50,000 clones are present, about 89% being singletons, with the ten largest covering roughly 0.69%. The CDR3 is 16 amino acids. V shed 0 bases and J 7 bases; nucleotides not matched to a gene: 5. Looked up from germline, CDR1 is SGHAT and CDR2 is FQNNGV. This clone has just one count. The TCR comes from an adult with an advanced solid tumor such as melanoma, head and neck, liver or kidney cancer. Material: CD4+ or CD8+ T cells sorted from blood, obtained in a trial of the OX40 agonist ivuxolimab. The gene calls are TRBV11-2 and TRBJ2-2; 10 bases fit TRBD2. This CDR3 reads CASSLEPSGGFGELFF. The CDR3 DNA follows: TGTGCCAGCAGCTTAGAGCCTAGCGGGGGTTTCGGGGAGCTGTTTTTT.